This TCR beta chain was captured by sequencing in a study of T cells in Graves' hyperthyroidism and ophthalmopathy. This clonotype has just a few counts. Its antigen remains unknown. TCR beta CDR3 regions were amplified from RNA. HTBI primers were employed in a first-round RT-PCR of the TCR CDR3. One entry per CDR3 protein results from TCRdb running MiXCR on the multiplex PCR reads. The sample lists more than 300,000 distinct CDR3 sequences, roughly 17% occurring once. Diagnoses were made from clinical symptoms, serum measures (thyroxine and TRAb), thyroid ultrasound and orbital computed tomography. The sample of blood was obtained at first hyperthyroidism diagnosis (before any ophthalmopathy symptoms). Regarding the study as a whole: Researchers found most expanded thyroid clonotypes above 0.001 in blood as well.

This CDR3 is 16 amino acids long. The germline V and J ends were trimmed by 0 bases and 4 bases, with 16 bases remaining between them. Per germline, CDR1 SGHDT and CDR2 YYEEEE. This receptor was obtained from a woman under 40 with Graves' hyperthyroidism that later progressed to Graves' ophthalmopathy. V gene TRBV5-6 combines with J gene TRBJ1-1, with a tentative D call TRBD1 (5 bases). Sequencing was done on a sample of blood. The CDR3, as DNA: TGTGCCAGCAGCTTGGCGGTCCAACAGGTTCTCACTGAAGCTTTCTTT. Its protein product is CASSLAVQQVLTEAFF. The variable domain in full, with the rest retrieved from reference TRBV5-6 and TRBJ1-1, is DAGVTQSPTHLIKTRGQQVTLRCSPKSGHDTVSWYQQALGQGPQFIFQYYEEEERQRGNFPDRFSGHQFPNYSSELNVNALLLGDSALYLCASSLAVQQVLTEAFFGQGTRLTVV.